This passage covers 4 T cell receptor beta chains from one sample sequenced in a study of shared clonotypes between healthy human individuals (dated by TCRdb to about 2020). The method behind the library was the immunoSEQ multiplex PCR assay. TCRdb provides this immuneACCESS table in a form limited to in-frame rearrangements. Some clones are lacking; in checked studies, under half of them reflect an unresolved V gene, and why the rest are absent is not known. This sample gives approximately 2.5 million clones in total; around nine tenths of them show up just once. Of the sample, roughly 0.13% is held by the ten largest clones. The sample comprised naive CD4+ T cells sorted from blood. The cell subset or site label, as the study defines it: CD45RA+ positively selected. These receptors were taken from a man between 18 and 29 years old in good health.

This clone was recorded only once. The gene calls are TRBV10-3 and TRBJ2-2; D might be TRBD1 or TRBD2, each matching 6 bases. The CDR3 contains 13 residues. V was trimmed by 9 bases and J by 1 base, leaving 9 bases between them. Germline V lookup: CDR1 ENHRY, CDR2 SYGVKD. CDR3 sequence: CAMGGQNTGELFF. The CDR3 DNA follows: TGTGCCATGGGGGGACAGAACACCGGGGAGCTGTTTTTT.

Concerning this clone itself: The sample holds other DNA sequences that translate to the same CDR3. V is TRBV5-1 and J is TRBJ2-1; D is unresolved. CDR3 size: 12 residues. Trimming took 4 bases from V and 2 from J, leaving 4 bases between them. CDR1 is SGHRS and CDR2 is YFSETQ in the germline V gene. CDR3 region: CASSRAYNEQFF. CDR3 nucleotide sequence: TGCGCCAGCAGCCGGGCCTACAATGAGCAGTTCTTC.

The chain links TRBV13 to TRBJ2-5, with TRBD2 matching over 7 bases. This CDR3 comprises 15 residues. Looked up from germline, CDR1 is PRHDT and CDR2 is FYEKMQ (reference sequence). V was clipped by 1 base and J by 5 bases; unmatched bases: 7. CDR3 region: CASSLAGGPQETQYF. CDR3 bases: TGTGCCAGCAGCTTAGCGGGAGGCCCCCAGGAGACCCAGTACTTC.

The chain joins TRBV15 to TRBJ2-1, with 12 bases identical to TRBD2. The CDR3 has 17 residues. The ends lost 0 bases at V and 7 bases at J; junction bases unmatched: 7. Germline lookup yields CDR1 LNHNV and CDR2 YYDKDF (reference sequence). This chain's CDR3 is CATSRDWLAGGRNEQFF. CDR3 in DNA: TGTGCCACCAGCAGAGATTGGCTAGCGGGAGGGCGGAATGAGCAGTTCTTC.